This TCR beta chain was recovered during a study of cytomegalovirus exposure and HLA in healthy donors. General observations from the study: Subsequent analysis of the approximately 130 validation repertoires found a tendency for first-cohort TCR clusters to co-occur. Cytomegalovirus-associated TCR beta chains were listed, numbering roughly 150. Reportedly, cytomegalovirus status was diagnosed with high sensitivity and specificity. In vitro checks showed that three CMV-associated chains really do target CMV antigens.

Only in-frame clones appear in the TCRdb table, and some are missing; sequencing was by immunoSEQ multiplex PCR. Among 200,000 to 300,000 clones listed, about 88% were seen once. As concerns this clone: Its specificity is unknown.

V was cut by 6 bases and J by 7 bases, with 19 bases left in between. The CDR3 length is 14 residues. Germline values: CDR1 MNHEY, CDR2 SMNVEV (reference sequence). The J gene is TRBJ2-7, the V gene TRBV27, with D perhaps matching TRBD1 or TRBD2 (6 bases each). The sample taken for sequencing was PBMCs. This clonotype was obtained from a man in his late teens or twenties in good health and CMV-seropositive. In DNA form, the CDR3 reads TGTGCCAGCAGGAGGGGGGAGGCCCTTAAAGAGCAGTACTTC. Residues: CASRRGEALKEQYF.